This T cell receptor (beta chain) is drawn from a study of graft-versus-host responses after intestinal transplantation. J gave up 3 bases and V 4 bases, and 9 bases lay outside the gene matches. CDR3 size: 16 residues. In germline, CDR1 is SGHDN, CDR2 FVKESK. The assay was immunoSEQ multiplex PCR, and TCRdb's table has in-frame clones only and misses some. Altogether fewer than 120,000 clones are present, roughly 95% being singletons, with the ten largest covering 0.4% to 0.65%. With regard to this clone: Its antigen is currently unknown.

This receptor was taken from a human donor who received an intestinal transplant. The rearrangement links TRBV14 to TRBJ1-5; 7 bases fit TRBD1. Sequencing was performed on unstimulated CD8+ T cells sorted from spleen or lymph node cells, taken before intestinal transplant. In nucleotides, the CDR3 is TGTGCCAGCAGCCTTAGACAGGGAAGTAACAATCAGCCCCAGCATTTT. The encoded protein is CASSLRQGSNNQPQHF.